This TCR beta chain was captured in a study of radiotherapy plus CTLA-4 blockade in lung cancer. The V and J ends lost 5 bases and 6 bases respectively, with 17 bases between them. Germline assignment: CDR1 MNHNY and CDR2 SVGAGI (reference sequence). The CDR3 has 15 amino acids. General study findings and limits: TCR clones from tumors expanded in blood after radiotherapy plus ipilimumab.

TCRdb keeps only in-frame clones here, not all; method: immunoSEQ multiplex PCR. The sample carries around 100,000 clones, roughly four fifths recorded once. On this clone: Its antigen remains unknown.

The sample was peripheral blood, taken from a patient treated with radiotherapy plus ipilimumab. The TCR sequence derives from a human donor with non-small cell lung cancer that progressed on radiotherapy plus ipilimumab. Some clones in this sample may be carry-over from other donors' samples. The chain is built from TRBV6-6 and TRBJ1-5; no clear D. CDR3: CASSNLGMMSQPQHF. The CDR3 nucleotides read TGTGCCAGCAGTAATCTCGGAATGATGAGTCAGCCCCAGCATTTT.